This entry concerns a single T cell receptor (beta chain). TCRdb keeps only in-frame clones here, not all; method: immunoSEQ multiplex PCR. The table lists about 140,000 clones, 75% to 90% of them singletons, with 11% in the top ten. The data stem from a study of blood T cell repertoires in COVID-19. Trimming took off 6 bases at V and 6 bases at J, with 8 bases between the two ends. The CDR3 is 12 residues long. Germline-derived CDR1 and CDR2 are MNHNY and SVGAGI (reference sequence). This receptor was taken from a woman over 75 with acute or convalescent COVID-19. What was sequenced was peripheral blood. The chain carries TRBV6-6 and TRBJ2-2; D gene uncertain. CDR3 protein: CASSLSPGELFF. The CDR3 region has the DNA TGTGCCAGCAGCCTATCTCCCGGGGAGCTGTTTTTT.